The 21 T cell receptor beta chains below all came from one sample that was sequenced in a study of blood T cell repertoires in COVID-19. Using immunoSEQ multiplex PCR, the repertoire was profiled, and TCRdb retains in-frame clones only, with some absent. The repertoire includes over 95,000 clones, about 88% of them detected once, and almost 8.5% sits in the top ten. Sequencing was carried out using peripheral blood. These receptors came from a woman in her seventies who had recovered from COVID-19.

This rearrangement joins TRBV6-5 to TRBJ1-4; no firm D call. Deletions cut 6 bases from V and 5 bases from J, with 10 bases between. The CDR3 covers 13 residues. Germline CDR1 is MNHEY and CDR2 is SVGAGI. CDR3 loop: CASRRGNNEKLFF. CDR3 DNA: TGTGCCAGCAGAAGAGGGAACAATGAAAAACTGTTTTTT.

This chain uses TRBV6-2 or TRBV6-3 with TRBJ1-2, with D possibly being TRBD1 (5 bases). This CDR3 has 12 amino acids. V lost 4 bases and J lost 6, with 9 bases in between. CDR1 is MNHEY and CDR2 is SVGEGT in the germline V gene. Here the CDR3 reads CASSWAGDGYTF. The CDR3 DNA reads as TGTGCCAGCAGTTGGGCGGGGGATGGCTACACCTTC.

CDR3 nucleotides: TGTGCCAGCAGTCCCGGACTAGCGGGGGGGCCACGTGGTGGGCAGTTCTTC. Protein: CASSPGLAGGPRGGQFF. The chain recombines TRBV27 with TRBJ2-1; 15 bases match TRBD2. CDR3 length: 17 amino acids. Germline lookup yields CDR1 MNHEY and CDR2 SMNVEV (reference sequence). With V trimmed by 5 bases and J by 12 bases, 14 bases remained unmatched.

The gene calls are TRBV10-2 and TRBJ1-4, with 9 bases that match TRBD1. Per the germline V gene, CDR1 is WSHSY and CDR2 is SAAADI. The CDR3 has 14 amino acids. J lost 7 bases, V lost 8 bases, and 8 bases had no gene match. The CDR3 DNA reads as TGCGCCAGCCAACCGGACAGGGGAGGTGAAAAACTGTTTTTT. Its protein is CASQPDRGGEKLFF.

The rearrangement joins TRBV4-2 to TRBJ2-7; TRBD2 matches at 9 bases. J gave up 2 bases and V 1 base, and 9 bases lay outside the gene matches. Germline V lookup: CDR1 LGHNA, CDR2 YNFKEQ. The CDR3 runs 17 residues. This chain's CDR3 is CASSQGAPSGVAYEQYF. The DNA for the CDR3 is TGTGCCAGCAGCCAAGGGGCCCCTAGCGGGGTGGCCTACGAGCAGTACTTC.

The chain has TRBV11-2 and TRBJ2-3; D is uncertain. V dropped 0 bases and J dropped 3 bases, with 10 bases sitting between them. Germline V gene data show CDR1 as SGHAT and CDR2 as FQNNGV. This CDR3 is 15 amino acids long. CDR3 protein: CASSLDDLVTDTQYF. Written as DNA, the CDR3 is TGTGCCAGCAGCTTAGACGACCTAGTAACAGATACGCAGTATTTT.

J is TRBJ2-1 and V is TRBV20-1, with a possible D match to TRBD1 (7 bases). The length of the CDR3 is 14 residues. Looked up from germline, CDR1 is DFQATT and CDR2 is SNEGSKA (reference sequence). The V end lost 3 bases, the J end lost 7 bases, and 16 bases lay between the germline ends. CDR3 nucleotide sequence: TGCAGTGCTAGTGGCAGGGGGGTCTTGAATGAGCAGTTCTTC. It codes for CSASGRGVLNEQFF.

The V and J genes are TRBV7-8 and TRBJ2-3; D ambiguous. V shed 1 base and J shed 2 bases, with 7 bases lying between them. This CDR3 spans 14 amino acids. Germline CDR1 reads SGHVS; CDR2 reads FQNEAQ. The CDR3 is CASSLGRFTDTQYF. DNA for the CDR3: TGTGCCAGCAGCTTAGGGCGGTTCACAGATACGCAGTATTTT. Looking up the rest from reference TRBV7-8 and TRBJ2-3 gives the full variable domain: GAGVSQSPRYKVAKRGQDVALRCDPISGHVSLFWYQQALGQGPEFLTYFQNEAQLDKSGLPSDRFFAERPEGSVSTLKIQRTQQEDSAVYLCASSLGRFTDTQYFGPGTRLTVL.

CDR3 sequence (DNA): TGTGCCAGCTCACCATCCCCCACAGCGAACACTGAAGCTTTCTTT. This translates into CASSPSPTANTEAFF. V gene TRBV18 combines with J gene TRBJ1-1, with no clear D. CDR1 KGHSH and CDR2 LQKENI come from the germline V gene. CDR3 length: 15 residues. V was clipped by 2 bases and J by 1 base, with 11 bases between them. Drawing the rest from reference TRBV18 and TRBJ1-1, the complete variable domain is NAGVMQNPRHLVRRRGQEARLRCSPMKGHSHVYWYRQLPEEGLKFMVYLQKENIIDESGMPKERFSAEFPKEGPSILRIQQVVRGDSAAYFCASSPSPTANTEAFFGQGTRLTVV.

This clone has only one observation. The gene calls are TRBV29-1 and TRBJ2-1; TRBD1 might be the D (5 bases). The CDR3 runs 11 residues. Germline V gene sequence: CDR1 SQVTM, CDR2 ANQGSEA. V lost 4 bases, J lost 7 bases, and 8 bases lay in between. CDR3 nucleotide sequence: TGCAGCGTTGCCAGGGTTAATGAGCAGTTCTTC. This codes for CSVARVNEQFF.

V gene TRBV4-1 combines with J gene TRBJ1-3; D is unclear. Trimming shortened V by 4 bases and J by 0 bases, and 10 bases separated the two germline ends. The germline V gene encodes CDR1 MGHRA and CDR2 YSYEKL. The CDR3 totals 15 residues. In nucleotides, the CDR3 is TGCGCCAGCAGCCCCGACGGGAGCTCTGGAAACACCATATATTTT. It translates to CASSPDGSSGNTIYF.

This clone has just a few counts. Here the CDR3 DNA reads TGTGCCAGCAGCTTGAGCGGATTTAACACTGAAGCTTTCTTT. Its protein is CASSLSGFNTEAFF. The chain has TRBV5-6 and TRBJ1-1, with D hard to call. Per the germline V gene, CDR1 is SGHDT and CDR2 is YYEEEE. The CDR3 length is 14 residues. V was trimmed by 1 base and J by 2 bases, leaving 9 bases between them.

The chain joins TRBV19 to TRBJ2-3; 11 positions agree with TRBD2. After removal of 3 bases from V and 2 bases from J, the junction contained 4 bases not matched to a gene. This CDR3 contains 16 residues. Per germline, CDR1 LNHDA and CDR2 SQIVND (reference sequence). CDR3 nucleotides: TGTGCCAGTAGTATTGGGACTAGCGGTTACACAGATACGCAGTATTTT. This gives the protein CASSIGTSGYTDTQYF.

The V gene is TRBV24-1, the J gene TRBJ2-2, with a possible D match to TRBD2 (5 bases). The CDR3 has 13 amino acids. Deletions cut 7 bases from V and 2 bases from J, with 7 bases between. Germline-derived CDR1 and CDR2 are KGHDR and SFDVKD. This CDR3 reads CATRGRNTGELFF. The CDR3 DNA reads TGTGCCACCAGAGGGAGAAACACCGGGGAGCTGTTTTTT.

V usage is TRBV10-3 and J usage is TRBJ2-5, with 8 bases fitting TRBD2. Unmatched junction bases numbered 10, after V lost 6 bases and J lost 4 bases. The CDR3 loop spans 15 amino acids. From germline, CDR1 is ENHRY and CDR2 SYGVKD. For the CDR3, the DNA is TGTGCCATCAGCCCCAGAGCGGGAGCCGGAGAGACCCAGTACTTC. Translating it yields CAISPRAGAGETQYF.

The gene calls are TRBV11-3 and TRBJ2-7, with 7 bases fitting TRBD1. The J segment lost 2 bases and the V segment lost 5 bases, leaving 6 bases of the junction unmatched. The CDR3 loop spans 14 amino acids. Per the germline V gene, CDR1 is SGHNT and CDR2 is YENEEA. The DNA of the CDR3 is TGTGCCAGCAGCCCCCGGGACAGCACCTACGAGCAGTACTTC. Amino acid sequence: CASSPRDSTYEQYF.

The CDR3 DNA reads as TGTGCCAGCAGCTTATGGAGCGGGAAAGGATACAATGAGCAGTTCTTC. Its protein is CASSLWSGKGYNEQFF. The chain joins TRBV7-3 to TRBJ2-1; 7 bases are a match to TRBD2. Germline V CDR1 and CDR2: SGHTA, FQGTGA. The CDR3 covers 16 residues. The J segment lost 4 bases and the V segment lost 2 bases, leaving 8 bases of the junction unmatched.

CDR3 residues: CASSPGSGTNTGELFF. DNA of the CDR3: TGTGCCAGCAGCCCGGGTAGCGGGACGAACACCGGGGAGCTGTTTTTT. The chain links TRBV11-2 to TRBJ2-2; 8 positions agree with TRBD2. The V segment lost 5 bases and the J segment 0 bases; nucleotides outside the gene matches: 5. Germline lookup yields CDR1 SGHAT and CDR2 FQNNGV. CDR3 length: 16 residues. Full variable domain (rest looked up from reference TRBV11-2 and TRBJ2-2): EAGVAQSPRYKIIEKRQSVAFWCNPISGHATLYWYQQILGQGPKLLIQFQNNGVVDDSQLPKDRFSAERLKGVDSTLKIQPAKLEDSAVYLCASSPGSGTNTGELFFGEGSRLTVL.

This clone has more than one count but fewer than ten. The V call is TRBV5-3, the J call TRBJ1-1, with a weak D call TRBD1 (5 bases). TRBV5-3 is annotated as an ORF whose role is uncertain. The CDR3 is 16 residues long. Trimming removed 4 bases from V and 1 base from J, with 17 bases in between. The CDR3 protein is CARSRRPGWKNTEAFF. CDR3 sequence (DNA): TGTGCCAGAAGCCGACGTCCAGGGTGGAAGAACACTGAAGCTTTCTTT.

V and J are TRBV18 and TRBJ2-7; 8 positions match TRBD2. J lost 2 bases, V lost 6 bases, and 9 bases had no gene match. Germline CDR1 KGHSH, CDR2 LQKENI. This CDR3 contains 15 residues. The CDR3 region has the DNA TGTGCCAGCTCTCCCCAGAATAGCGGGGCCTACGAGCAGTACTTC. It is translated as CASSPQNSGAYEQYF.

In this sample, this clone turned up once. The rearrangement joins TRBV18 to TRBJ2-5, with D unresolved. This CDR3 has 12 amino acids. Deletions cut 3 bases from V and 2 bases from J, with 4 bases between. Germline V gene data show CDR1 as KGHSH and CDR2 as LQKENI. CDR3 bases: TGTGCCAGCTCACCCTCTCAAGAGACCCAGTACTTC. The encoded protein is CASSPSQETQYF.